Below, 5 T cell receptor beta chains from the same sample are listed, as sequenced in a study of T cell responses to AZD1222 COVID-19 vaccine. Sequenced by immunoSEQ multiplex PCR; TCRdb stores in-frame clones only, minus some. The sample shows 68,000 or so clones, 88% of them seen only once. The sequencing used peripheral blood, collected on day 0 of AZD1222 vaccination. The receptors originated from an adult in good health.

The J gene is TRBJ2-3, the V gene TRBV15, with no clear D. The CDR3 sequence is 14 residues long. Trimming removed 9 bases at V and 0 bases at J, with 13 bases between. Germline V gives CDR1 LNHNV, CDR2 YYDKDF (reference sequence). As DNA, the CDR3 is TGTGCCACGGCAGGACCCCTTAGCACAGATACGCAGTATTTT. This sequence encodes CATAGPLSTDTQYF.

The CDR3 spells CASRARTASYNEQFF. The CDR3 DNA sequence: TGTGCCAGCAGGGCAAGGACCGCTTCCTACAATGAGCAGTTCTTC. The J gene is TRBJ2-1, the V gene TRBV6-5; D remains ambiguous. This CDR3 contains 15 residues. V lost 6 bases and J 1 base, leaving 13 bases between the germline ends. Germline V CDR1 and CDR2: MNHEY, SVGAGI.

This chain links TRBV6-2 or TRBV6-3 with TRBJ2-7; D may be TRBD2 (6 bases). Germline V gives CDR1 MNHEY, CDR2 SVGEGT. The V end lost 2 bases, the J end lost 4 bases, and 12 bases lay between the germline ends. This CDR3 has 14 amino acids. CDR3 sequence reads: CASSYRGLDYEQYF. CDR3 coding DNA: TGTGCCAGCAGTTACAGGGGACTGGATTACGAGCAGTACTTC.

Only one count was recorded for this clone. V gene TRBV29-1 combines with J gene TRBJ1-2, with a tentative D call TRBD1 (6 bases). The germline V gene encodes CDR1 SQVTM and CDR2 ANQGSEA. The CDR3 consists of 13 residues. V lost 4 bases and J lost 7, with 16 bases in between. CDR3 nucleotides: TGCAGCGTTGGAAGGACAGATAATTTTGGCTACACCTTC. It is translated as CSVGRTDNFGYTF. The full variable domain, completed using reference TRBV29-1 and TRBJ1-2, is SAVISQKPSRDICQRGTSLTIQCQVDSQVTMMFWYRQQPGQSLTLIATANQGSEATYESGFVIDKFPISRPNLTFSTLTVSNMSPEDSSIYLCSVGRTDNFGYTFGSGTRLTVV.

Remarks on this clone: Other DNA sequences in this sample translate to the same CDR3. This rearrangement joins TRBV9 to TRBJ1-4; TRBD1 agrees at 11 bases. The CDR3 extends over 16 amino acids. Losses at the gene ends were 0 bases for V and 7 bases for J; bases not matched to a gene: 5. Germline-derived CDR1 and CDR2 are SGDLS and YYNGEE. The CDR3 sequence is CASSVGPGQGGEKLFF. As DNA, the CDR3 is TGTGCCAGCAGCGTAGGTCCGGGACAGGGGGGTGAAAAACTGTTTTTT.